The 18 T cell receptor beta chains below come from one sample, sequenced in a study of blood T cell repertoires in COVID-19. This table comes from immunoSEQ multiplex PCR, and its TCRdb copy is limited to in-frame clones, with some not included. The sample includes 170,000 or so clones, nearly 90% of them seen just once. The sample comprised peripheral blood. These receptors were obtained from a man younger than 30 who had recovered from COVID-19.

The rearrangement joins TRBV10-3 to TRBJ2-5, with TRBD1 matching 9 bases. This CDR3 has 17 residues. CDR1 is ENHRY, CDR2 SYGVKD, per germline. V dropped 1 base and J dropped 0; count of bases not matched to a gene: 6. The CDR3 nucleotides are TGTGCCATCAGTGAGTTCCGGGACAGGGTGGACCAAGAGACCCAGTACTTC. This gives the protein CAISEFRDRVDQETQYF.

This chain connects TRBV15 to TRBJ2-5, with 9 bases lining up with TRBD2. Germline CDR1 LNHNV, CDR2 YYDKDF (reference sequence). J was trimmed by 5 bases and V by 0 bases; bases with no gene match: 13. The length of the CDR3 is 18 residues. The CDR3 DNA reads TGTGCCACCAGCAGAGAGCAAAATGGCGGGAGGGCCCGTGAGACCCAGTACTTC. It yields the protein CATSREQNGGRARETQYF.

The chain joins TRBV11-3 to TRBJ2-1; 8 bases map to TRBD1. The CDR3 has 16 amino acids. The trim removed 5 bases at V and 7 bases at J, leaving 13 bases unmatched. Germline CDR1 SGHNT, CDR2 YENEEA. The CDR3 is CASSPGGDRKPNEQFF. CDR3 bases: TGTGCCAGCAGCCCAGGTGGGGACAGGAAACCTAATGAGCAGTTCTTC.

This clone came up once. One end of the junction is discordant with germline, which a read error may explain. V gene TRBV6-1 combines with J gene TRBJ1-4, with D maybe TRBD1 (6 bases). This CDR3 has 15 residues. Germline CDR1 and CDR2: MNHNS and SASEGT. The CDR3 spells CASREVGQTNEKLFF. The CDR3 region has the DNA TGTGCCAGCCGTGAAGTGGGACAAACTAATGAAAAACTGTTTTTT.

The chain joins TRBV6-1 to TRBJ2-4; 8 bases align to TRBD1. V gave up 2 bases and J gave up 0 bases; unmatched junction bases: 6. Germline values: CDR1 MNHNS, CDR2 SASEGT. This CDR3 is built from 17 residues. CDR3 region: CASSERWDRLAKNIQYF. The DNA for the CDR3 is TGTGCCAGCAGTGAACGGTGGGACAGGCTAGCCAAAAACATTCAGTACTTC.

The chain joins TRBV5-8 to TRBJ2-1; weak D call: TRBD2 (7 bases). Per the germline V gene, CDR1 is SGHTS and CDR2 is YDEGEE. The CDR3 runs to 16 residues. Trimming removed 5 bases from V and 3 bases from J, with 18 bases in between. CDR3 nucleotides: TGTGCCAGCAGGTTCGCGGGGGCCTTACTCTACAATGAGCAGTTCTTC. It codes for CASRFAGALLYNEQFF.

This sequence joins TRBV12-5 and TRBJ1-5, with D possibly being TRBD1 (5 bases). The V gene lost 1 base and the J gene lost 5 bases, with 9 bases spanning the gap. Per germline, CDR1 LGHNT and CDR2 FRNRAP. The CDR3 runs 14 residues. The CDR3 sequence is CASGLDRLDQPQHF. The CDR3 DNA sequence: TGTGCTAGTGGTTTGGACAGGCTGGATCAGCCCCAGCATTTT.

V and J are TRBV10-3 and TRBJ1-5; D might be TRBD1 (5 bases). Deletions cut 2 bases from V and 4 bases from J, with 15 bases between. Germline values: CDR1 ENHRY, CDR2 SYGVKD. CDR3 length equals 16 residues. CDR3 DNA: TGTGCCATCAGTGAGAGAGGAGGGGTGGAAAATCAGCCCCAGCATTTT. Translating it yields CAISERGGVENQPQHF.

The V call is TRBV18, the J call TRBJ2-7, with no clear D. Germline values: CDR1 KGHSH, CDR2 LQKENI. This CDR3 comprises 12 residues. Trimming left V 2 bases short and J 7 bases short, with 9 bases between. The CDR3 loop is CASSPVSEEQYF. The DNA for the CDR3 is TGTGCCAGCTCACCAGTATCGGAGGAGCAGTACTTC.

V and J are TRBV6-4 and TRBJ2-2; D possibly corresponds to TRBD2 (6 bases). V dropped 2 bases and J dropped 5 bases, with 12 bases sitting between them. The CDR3 is 15 residues long. Per the germline V gene, CDR1 is MRHNA and CDR2 is SNTAGT. The CDR3 is CASSDSPGGTGELFF. The CDR3 coding sequence is TGTGCCAGCAGTGACAGCCCAGGAGGGACCGGGGAGCTGTTTTTT.

V and J are TRBV28 and TRBJ2-7; the D gene is possibly TRBD1 (5 bases). The germline V and J ends were trimmed by 6 bases and 3 bases, with 21 bases remaining between them. CDR1 is MDHEN and CDR2 is SYDVKM in the germline V gene. CDR3 length: 16 amino acids. The CDR3: CASSPAAAGFRYEQYF. CDR3 sequence (DNA): TGTGCCAGCAGCCCCGCGGCCGCAGGGTTTCGCTACGAGCAGTACTTC.

V gene TRBV6-5 combines with J gene TRBJ2-2; D is uncertain. The germline V gene has CDR1 MNHEY and CDR2 SVGAGI. V lost 6 bases and J 1 base, leaving 9 bases between the germline ends. The CDR3 is 14 amino acids. CDR3 coding DNA: TGTGCCAGCAGACTCCGCTGGAACACCGGGGAGCTGTTTTTT. Its translation: CASRLRWNTGELFF.

The rearrangement joins TRBV28 to TRBJ1-5; D is perhaps TRBD1 (6 bases). Between the trimmed V and J ends, which lost 3 bases and 2 bases, there was a span of 11 bases. Germline V CDR1 and CDR2: MDHEN, SYDVKM. This CDR3 region has 15 residues. CDR3 nucleotides: TGTGCCAGCAGTTTCCGGAAGGGGGGCAATCAGCCCCAGCATTTT. Translated: CASSFRKGGNQPQHF.

The V call is TRBV6-6, the J call TRBJ2-1; 10 bases map to TRBD1. J lost 7 bases, V lost 9 bases, and 12 bases had no gene match. The CDR3 covers 15 residues. The germline V gene has CDR1 MNHNY and CDR2 SVGAGI (reference sequence). The CDR3 loop reads CASQHRDRGHNEQFF. The CDR3 region has the DNA TGTGCCAGTCAACACCGGGACAGGGGCCATAATGAGCAGTTCTTC.

V and J are TRBV25-1 and TRBJ1-2; TRBD1 matches at 9 bases. This CDR3 region has 13 residues. Germline V gives CDR1 MGHDK, CDR2 SYGVNS. The J segment lost 5 bases and the V segment lost 6 bases, leaving 4 bases of the junction unmatched. The CDR3 DNA follows: TGTGCCAGCAGGCGGACAGGGGATTATGGCTACACCTTC. It specifies CASRRTGDYGYTF.

CDR3 residues: CASSLGGSGANVLTF. Here the CDR3 DNA reads TGTGCCAGCAGTTTAGGAGGGTCTGGGGCCAACGTCCTGACTTTC. This sequence joins TRBV28 and TRBJ2-6, with D perhaps matching TRBD2 (6 bases). The CDR3 contains 15 residues. The V end lost 2 bases, the J end lost 1 base, and 6 bases lay between the germline ends. Germline V gives CDR1 MDHEN, CDR2 SYDVKM. Using reference TRBV28 and TRBJ2-6 for the parts outside the CDR3, the full variable domain is DVKVTQSSRYLVKRTGEKVFLECVQDMDHENMFWYRQDPGLGLRLIYFSYDVKMKEKGDIPEGYSVSREKKERFSLILESASTNQTSMYLCASSLGGSGANVLTFGAGSRLTVL.

The V call is TRBV5-1, the J call TRBJ1-1; 7 bases fit TRBD1. The CDR3 contains 14 residues. V was clipped by 0 bases and J by 8 bases; unmatched bases: 7. Per germline, CDR1 SGHRS and CDR2 YFSETQ. CDR3 region: CASSLEYQGEEAFF. The CDR3 DNA sequence: TGCGCCAGCAGCTTGGAATACCAGGGGGAAGAAGCTTTCTTT.

V and J are TRBV1 and TRBJ2-3; the DNA was not compared with TRBD2, the D call given in the table. TRBV1 constitutes a pseudogene. This CDR3 is 15 amino acids long. This CDR3 is CTSSRLAGSTDTQYF. In DNA form, the CDR3 reads TGCACCAGCAGCCGACTAGCAGGAAGCACAGATACGCAGTATTTT.